The next 14 T cell receptor beta chains were all read from a single sample in a study of blood T cell repertoires in COVID-19. Repertoires were generated with immunoSEQ multiplex PCR, while TCRdb's copy carries only in-frame clones and drops some. The table lists 150,000 to 200,000 clones, approximately 81% of them singletons. The sequencing input was peripheral blood. Every receptor here comes from a woman between 65 and 79 years old with COVID-19, enrolled during active disease.

V and J are TRBV19 and TRBJ1-5; D not resolved. V was shortened by 7 bases and J by 2 bases, with 15 bases between the two germline ends. Germline V gene data show CDR1 as LNHDA and CDR2 as SQIVND (reference sequence). The CDR3 is made up of 15 amino acids. CDR3 sequence: CASKRAGEGNQPQHF. CDR3 coding DNA: TGTGCCAGTAAGAGGGCCGGGGAGGGCAATCAGCCCCAGCATTTT. The entire variable domain, with the rest obtained from reference TRBV19 and TRBJ1-5, is as follows: DGGITQSPKYLFRKEGQNVTLSCEQNLNHDAMYWYRQDPGQGLRLIYYSQIVNDFQKGDIAEGYSVSREKKESFPLTVTSAQKNPTAFYLCASKRAGEGNQPQHFGDGTRLSIL.

The chain is built from TRBV7-9 and TRBJ1-3, with 7 bases aligning to TRBD1. V lost 5 bases, J lost 6 bases, and 13 bases stayed unmatched. Germline V lookup: CDR1 SEHNR, CDR2 FQNEAQ (reference sequence). CDR3 length equals 16 residues. CDR3 nucleotides: TGTGCCAGCAGCCAGAAGCGACAGGGTCTGGAAAACACCATATATTTT. Residues: CASSQKRQGLENTIYF.

The rearrangement uses TRBV19 and TRBJ1-6; 7 positions match TRBD1. Looked up from germline, CDR1 is LNHDA and CDR2 is SQIVND (reference sequence). The CDR3 consists of 14 residues. V shed 3 bases and J 9 bases; nucleotides not matched to a gene: 5. The CDR3 DNA reads as TGTGCCAGTAGTATTAGGGGGCGAGGTTCACCCCTCCACTTT. This sequence encodes CASSIRGRGSPLHF.

V usage is TRBV5-6 and J usage is TRBJ2-1; the D gene is possibly TRBD1 (6 bases). In germline, CDR1 is SGHDT, CDR2 YYEEEE. Trimming removed 4 bases from V and 4 bases from J, with 12 bases in between. This CDR3 is 14 amino acids long. The CDR3 bases are TGTGCCAGCAGCCTAGGGGGAGTATACAATGAGCAGTTCTTC. This translates into CASSLGGVYNEQFF.

The V and J genes are TRBV5-6 and TRBJ2-5, with D perhaps TRBD2 (6 bases). The CDR3 is 14 residues long. Germline V gene data show CDR1 as SGHDT and CDR2 as YYEEEE. V was trimmed by 4 bases and J by 5 bases, leaving 15 bases between them. CDR3 loop: CASSLWGEGETQYF. The CDR3 DNA reads TGTGCCAGCAGCCTTTGGGGGGAAGGGGAGACCCAGTACTTC.

The chain couples TRBV5-5 to TRBJ1-1, with 9 bases identical to TRBD1. The CDR3 spans 16 residues. V lost 0 bases, J lost 4 bases, and 7 bases stayed unmatched. Germline lookup yields CDR1 SGHKS and CDR2 YYEKEE (reference sequence). CDR3 sequence reads: CASSLVVRTGATEAFF. CDR3 in DNA: TGTGCCAGCAGCTTGGTGGTTCGGACAGGGGCCACTGAAGCTTTCTTT.

CDR3 in amino acids: CASSVGLAGEETQYF. DNA of the CDR3: TGTGCCAGCAGCGTAGGTCTAGCGGGGGAAGAGACCCAGTACTTC. The genes are TRBV9 and TRBJ2-5; 10 nucleotides match TRBD2. There are 15 residues in the CDR3. V lost 0 bases, J lost 3 bases, and 2 bases stayed unmatched. Per the germline V gene, CDR1 is SGDLS and CDR2 is YYNGEE.

The chain recombines TRBV5-6 with TRBJ2-7; D possibly corresponds to TRBD2 (5 bases). The germline V gene encodes CDR1 SGHDT and CDR2 YYEEEE. Trimming took off 2 bases at V and 3 bases at J, with 12 bases between the two ends. The CDR3 totals 14 residues. This CDR3 is CASSFIERLYEQYF. The CDR3 DNA is TGTGCCAGCAGCTTCATCGAGCGGCTCTACGAGCAGTACTTC.

In its sample, this clone was seen many times. CDR3 sequence: CASSFGGGVGYTF. In DNA, the CDR3 is TGTGCCAGCAGCTTCGGGGGGGGCGTCGGCTACACCTTC. The chain joins TRBV5-4 to TRBJ1-2, with D tentatively TRBD1 (6 bases). The CDR3 extends over 13 amino acids. V gave up 2 bases and J gave up 8 bases, with 13 bases separating them. Germline V lookup: CDR1 SGHNT, CDR2 YYREEE (reference sequence).

The rearrangement links TRBV18 to TRBJ1-3; D is perhaps TRBD1 (5 bases). V was pared by 0 bases and J by 9 bases, with 18 bases between. CDR3 size: 16 residues. CDR1 and CDR2 from the germline V gene are KGHSH and LQKENI. The CDR3 protein is CASSPPVTGTEGTIYF. CDR3 DNA: TGTGCCAGCTCACCACCGGTCACAGGCACGGAAGGCACCATATATTTT.

The CDR3 here is CAWSPIGARGQGGELFF. CDR3 DNA: TGTGCCTGGAGCCCTATCGGGGCTAGGGGGCAGGGCGGGGAGCTGTTTTTT. The chain couples TRBV30 to TRBJ2-2, with 7 bases aligning to TRBD1. Losses at the gene ends were 3 bases for V and 7 bases for J; bases not matched to a gene: 17. Germline values: CDR1 GTSNPN, CDR2 SVGIG (reference sequence). This CDR3 contains 17 residues.

This clone appeared a single time. The chain links TRBV20-1 to TRBJ2-6; D might be TRBD1 (7 bases). The CDR3 has 18 residues. Germline assignment: CDR1 DFQATT and CDR2 SNEGSKA (reference sequence). Trimming pared 3 bases from V and 0 bases from J, leaving 18 bases between. CDR3 sequence reads: CSASRGRQGGSGANVLTF. The CDR3 DNA sequence: TGCAGTGCTAGTAGGGGGCGACAGGGAGGCTCTGGGGCCAACGTCCTGACTTTC.

The chain is built from TRBV9 and TRBJ2-3; 8 positions agree with TRBD1. In germline, CDR1 is SGDLS, CDR2 YYNGEE. This CDR3 is built from 16 residues. The V segment lost 4 bases and the J segment 4 bases; nucleotides outside the gene matches: 11. As DNA, the CDR3 is TGTGCCAGCAGCCGACTATCGGCAGGGGGCGCAGATACGCAGTATTTT. This sequence encodes CASSRLSAGGADTQYF.

The V call is TRBV28, the J call TRBJ1-4; 9 nucleotides align to TRBD1. The germline CDR1 and CDR2 sequences are MDHEN and SYDVKM. The CDR3 is made up of 15 amino acids. J lost 8 bases, V lost 8 bases, and 12 bases had no gene match. CDR3 coding DNA: TGTGCCAGCTCCGACCAGGGGACAGGGAAGGAAAAACTGTTTTTT. Residues: CASSDQGTGKEKLFF.